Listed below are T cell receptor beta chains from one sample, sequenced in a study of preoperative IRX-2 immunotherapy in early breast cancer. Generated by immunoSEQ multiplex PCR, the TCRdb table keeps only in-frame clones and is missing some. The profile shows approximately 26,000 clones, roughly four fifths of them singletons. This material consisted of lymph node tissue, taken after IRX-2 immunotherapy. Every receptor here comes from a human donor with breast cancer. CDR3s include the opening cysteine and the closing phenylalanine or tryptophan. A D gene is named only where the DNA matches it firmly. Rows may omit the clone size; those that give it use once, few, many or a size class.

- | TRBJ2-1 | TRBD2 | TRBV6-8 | TGTGCCAGCATACCTAGCGGGAGCGGGGAGCAGTTCTTC | CASIPSGSGEQFF
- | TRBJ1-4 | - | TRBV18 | TGTGCCAGCTCACCCCCGGTGGGCGAAAAACTGTTTTTT | CASSPPVGEKLFF
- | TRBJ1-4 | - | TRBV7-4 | TGTGCCAGCAGCTTGGTAGGCGCTAACAATGAAAAACTGTTTTTT | CASSLVGANNEKLFF
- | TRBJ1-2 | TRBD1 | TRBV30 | TGTGCCTGTATCACAGGGGACGGCTACACCTTC | CACITGDGYTF
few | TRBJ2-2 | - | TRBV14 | TGTGCCAGCAGCTCCCGTGAAGGGGCCAGGGAGCTGTTTTTT | CASSSREGARELFF
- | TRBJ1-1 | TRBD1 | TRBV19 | TGTGCCAGTAGTTTAACCGGGACAGGGGCGGGGAACACTGAAGCTTTCTTT | CASSLTGTGAGNTEAFF
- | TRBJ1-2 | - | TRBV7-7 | TGTGCCAGCAGCTCCCCCTCGGGGGGAAACTATGGCTACACCTTC | CASSSPSGGNYGYTF
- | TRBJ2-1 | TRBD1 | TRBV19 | TGTGCCAGTACTCCCGAGGGAAAGGGGGCGTACAATGAGCAGTTCTTC | CASTPEGKGAYNEQFF
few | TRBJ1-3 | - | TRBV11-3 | TGTGCCAGCAGCTCCCGGACCTCTGGAAACACCATATATTTT | CASSSRTSGNTIYF
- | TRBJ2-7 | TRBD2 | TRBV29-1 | TGCAGCGTTGGTATCTACGGCCTAGCGGGAGGCTCCTACGAGCAGTACTTC | CSVGIYGLAGGSYEQYF
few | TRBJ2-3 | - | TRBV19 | TGTGCCAGTAGCCTTAACATTGCGGGAGATACGCAGTATTTT | CASSLNIAGDTQYF
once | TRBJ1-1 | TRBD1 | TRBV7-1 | TGTGCCAGCAGCTTAGGCCCAGGGGGCACTGAAGCTTTCTTT | CASSLGPGGTEAFF
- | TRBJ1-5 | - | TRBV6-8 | TGTGCCAGCAGTTACTCGCAGGGTAGCTATCAGCCCCAGCATTTT | CASSYSQGSYQPQHF
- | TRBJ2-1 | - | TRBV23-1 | TGCGCCAGCAGTCAATCAGAACCAGGTCGGTCGGGAGAGCAGTTCTTC | CASSQSEPGRSGEQFF